This T cell receptor beta chain was captured in a study of T cell responses to AZD1222 COVID-19 vaccine. Sequenced by immunoSEQ multiplex PCR; TCRdb stores in-frame clones only, minus some. The sample has 110,000 to 150,000 clones, around 91% seen once; the top ten hold approximately 4.8%. CDR3 length equals 17 residues. V lost 0 bases and J lost 1, with 10 bases in between. CDR1 is SGHDN, CDR2 FVKESK, per germline. General study points: Possibly, clonal diversity was underestimated; donors were largely white British and included more females.

On this clone: Its antigen is not known.

The starting material was peripheral blood, obtained on day 0 of AZD1222 vaccination. The chain couples TRBV14 to TRBJ2-6; D gene ambiguous. The sequence derives from an adult in good health. The CDR3 nucleotides read TGTGCCAGCAGCCAAGAGGTGGTGGGTTCTGGGGCCAACGTCCTGACTTTC. It yields the protein CASSQEVVGSGANVLTF.